These 30 T cell receptor beta chains were all obtained from the same sample, sequenced in a study of T cell repertoires and HLA-DP antigens. The antigens these receptors bind are not known. The repertoire was sequenced with immunoSEQ multiplex PCR; TCRdb's copy has only in-frame clones and lacks some. The repertoire has around 100,000 clones, more than 85% of them found once; the top ten carry 0.25% to 0.3%. Specimen: CD4+ T cells from PBMCs. These receptor sequences come from a woman under 30 in good health and CMV-seronegative.

The chain recombines TRBV19 with TRBJ1-2, with 8 bases that match TRBD1. The trim removed 7 bases at V and 8 bases at J, leaving 3 bases unmatched. There are 11 residues in the CDR3. Germline V gives CDR1 LNHDA, CDR2 SQIVND (reference sequence). The CDR3 region is CASTRGRGYTF. The DNA for the CDR3 is TGTGCCAGTACCAGGGGGCGAGGCTACACCTTC. The full variable domain, with the rest looked up from reference TRBV19 and TRBJ1-2, is DGGITQSPKYLFRKEGQNVTLSCEQNLNHDAMYWYRQDPGQGLRLIYYSQIVNDFQKGDIAEGYSVSREKKESFPLTVTSAQKNPTAFYLCASTRGRGYTFGSGTRLTVV.

A remark on this clone: The junction differs from germline at one of its ends, possibly a read error. This sequence joins TRBV28 and TRBJ2-7, with D unresolved. The CDR3 loop spans 11 amino acids. Germline loops: CDR1 MDHEN, CDR2 SYDVKM. CDR3 in amino acids: CASSSTRAHTF. CDR3 nucleotides: TGTGCCAGCAGTTCGACAAGGGCCCACACTTTC.

The chain joins TRBV7-8 to TRBJ2-7; 10 nucleotides align to TRBD1. Germline V CDR1 and CDR2: SGHVS, FQNEAQ. The ends lost 0 bases at V and 7 bases at J; junction bases unmatched: 6. The CDR3 runs to 15 residues. CDR3 region: CASSLAGDRGGEQYF. The CDR3 DNA sequence: TGTGCCAGCAGCTTAGCTGGGGACAGGGGAGGAGAGCAGTACTTC.

The rearrangement joins TRBV7-9 to TRBJ1-5; the D gene is possibly TRBD1 (6 bases). V was trimmed by 1 base and J by 7 bases, leaving 20 bases between them. The length of the CDR3 is 17 residues. Germline CDR1 is SEHNR and CDR2 is FQNEAQ (reference sequence). The CDR3 reads CASSLVEGQGQPQPQHF. CDR3 nucleotide sequence: TGTGCCAGCAGCTTAGTGGAGGGCCAGGGGCAACCCCAGCCCCAGCATTTT.

The gene calls are TRBV7-2 and TRBJ2-5, with TRBD2 matching over 11 bases. The V segment lost 6 bases and the J segment 2 bases; nucleotides outside the gene matches: 8. The CDR3 has 16 residues. CDR1 is SGHTA and CDR2 is FQGNSA in the germline V gene. CDR3 sequence reads: CASRFISGGAQETQYF. The CDR3 region has the DNA TGTGCCAGCAGATTCATTAGCGGGGGGGCTCAAGAGACCCAGTACTTC.

The sample holds one count of this clone. CDR3 in amino acids: CASNERANEKLFF. CDR3 coding DNA: TGTGCCAGCAATGAGAGGGCTAATGAAAAACTGTTTTTT. The gene calls are TRBV28 and TRBJ1-4; D not resolved. V was trimmed by 7 bases and J by 3 bases, leaving 9 bases between them. Per the germline V gene, CDR1 is MDHEN and CDR2 is SYDVKM. CDR3 length: 13 amino acids.

The chain has TRBV11-3 and TRBJ1-1, with TRBD1 as a possible D gene (6 bases). Looked up from germline, CDR1 is SGHNT and CDR2 is YENEEA. V was clipped by 4 bases and J by 1 base, with 10 bases between them. This CDR3 has 14 amino acids. CDR3 bases: TGTGCCAGCAGCTCGCAGGGACAGAACACTGAAGCTTTCTTT. Amino acids: CASSSQGQNTEAFF.

The chain links TRBV5-4 to TRBJ2-3; 10 bases agree with TRBD2. CDR1 is SGHNT, CDR2 YYREEE, per germline (reference sequence). The CDR3 has 14 amino acids. After removal of 4 bases from V and 4 bases from J, the junction contained 3 bases not matched to a gene. The CDR3 reads CASSATSGADTQYF. The DNA of the CDR3 is TGTGCCAGCAGCGCCACTAGCGGGGCAGATACGCAGTATTTT.

The CDR3 DNA is TGTGCCAGCATCCCGAACCGGTTTCGGGGGAGCACAGATACGCAGTATTTT. Protein product: CASIPNRFRGSTDTQYF. The chain uses TRBV5-6 and TRBJ2-3, with D perhaps matching TRBD2 (6 bases). V lost 6 bases and J lost 0, with 20 bases in between. CDR3 length: 17 amino acids. Germline V gene sequence: CDR1 SGHDT, CDR2 YYEEEE.

The chain recombines TRBV15 with TRBJ2-3; D unclear. CDR1 is LNHNV, CDR2 YYDKDF, per germline (reference sequence). This CDR3 contains 15 residues. V was shortened by 4 bases and J by 3 bases, with 14 bases between the two germline ends. The CDR3 nucleotides are TGTGCCACCAGCATTAATACAGCCCTTACAGATACGCAGTATTTT. Translated: CATSINTALTDTQYF. Based on the CDR3 plus reference TRBV15 and TRBJ2-3, the full variable domain is DAMVIQNPRYQVTQFGKPVTLSCSQTLNHNVMYWYQQKSSQAPKLLFHYYDKDFNNEADTPDNFQSRRPNTSFCFLDIRSPGLGDTAMYLCATSINTALTDTQYFGPGTRLTVL.

This clone was detected only once. The chain employs TRBV25-1 and TRBJ2-5; 8 bases are shared with TRBD1. J was trimmed by 5 bases and V by 4 bases; bases with no gene match: 12. Germline assignment: CDR1 MGHDK and CDR2 SYGVNS. The CDR3 sequence is 16 residues long. CDR3 in DNA: TGTGCCAGCAGTGGCGAACCGGGGACAGGCGAGGAGACCCAGTACTTC. This encodes CASSGEPGTGEETQYF.

The chain uses TRBV2 and TRBJ2-2; D possibly corresponds to TRBD2 (5 bases). This CDR3 is 15 amino acids long. V gave up 3 bases and J gave up 6 bases, with 14 bases separating them. Per germline, CDR1 SNHLY and CDR2 FYNNEI. The CDR3: CASSEVGEKAGELFF. CDR3 coding DNA: TGTGCCAGCAGTGAGGTGGGAGAAAAGGCCGGGGAGCTGTTTTTT.

The chain combines TRBV18 with TRBJ1-1; unclear D gene. Germline CDR1 KGHSH, CDR2 LQKENI. The CDR3 has 15 amino acids. Trimming removed 3 bases at V and 0 bases at J, with 11 bases between. In DNA, the CDR3 is TGTGCCAGCTCACCCCCTATCGCAATGAACACTGAAGCTTTCTTT. This translates into CASSPPIAMNTEAFF.

V usage is TRBV5-1 and J usage is TRBJ2-3; TRBD2 agrees at 8 bases. The junction had 6 bases not matched to a gene; V was cut back by 4 bases and J by 2 bases. This CDR3 has 15 amino acids. The germline V gene has CDR1 SGHRS and CDR2 YFSETQ. For the CDR3, the DNA is TGCGCCAGCAGCGGGCCGCGGGGGGTCACAGATACGCAGTATTTT. Its protein product is CASSGPRGVTDTQYF.

The chain is built from TRBV28 and TRBJ2-7; D may match TRBD1 or TRBD2 (5 bases each). CDR3 length: 13 amino acids. The germline V gene encodes CDR1 MDHEN and CDR2 SYDVKM. V lost 9 bases to trimming and J lost 0 bases, with 12 bases between them. DNA of the CDR3: TGTGCCAGGATCTCAGGGAGCTCCTACGAGCAGTACTTC. Translation gives CARISGSSYEQYF.

The chain couples TRBV6-6 to TRBJ1-1; a weak D match, TRBD1 (5 bases). V lost 2 bases and J lost 0, with 13 bases in between. CDR3 length: 16 amino acids. CDR1 MNHNY and CDR2 SVGAGI come from the germline V gene (reference sequence). CDR3 in amino acids: CASSYMSGGVNTEAFF. The CDR3 coding sequence is TGTGCCAGCAGTTACATGAGCGGAGGGGTGAACACTGAAGCTTTCTTT.

The V gene is TRBV6-5, the J gene TRBJ1-1, with D possibly matching TRBD1 (5 bases). V was clipped by 4 bases and J by 2 bases, with 8 bases between them. The CDR3 length is 13 residues. Germline CDR1 reads MNHEY; CDR2 reads SVGAGI. The CDR3 DNA sequence: TGTGCCAGCAGTTTCCAGGGTAACACTGAAGCTTTCTTT. It specifies CASSFQGNTEAFF.

This sequence joins TRBV5-1 and TRBJ2-1; 7 nucleotides align to TRBD2. Germline V gene lookup returns CDR1 SGHRS and CDR2 YFSETQ. This CDR3 is built from 15 residues. V lost 2 bases, J lost 6 bases, and 8 bases stayed unmatched. The CDR3 DNA is TGCGCCAGCAGCTTTCCCCCGGGAGGCGCCAATGAGCAGTTCTTC. This sequence encodes CASSFPPGGANEQFF.

The rearrangement uses TRBV5-4 and TRBJ2-2, with TRBD2 matching over 9 bases. J gave up 4 bases and V 0 bases, and 7 bases lay outside the gene matches. CDR3 length: 17 amino acids. Germline V gives CDR1 SGHNT, CDR2 YYREEE (reference sequence). DNA of the CDR3: TGTGCCAGCAGCTTGGAGCCGGGACTAGCACTCACCGGGGAGCTGTTTTTT. As protein: CASSLEPGLALTGELFF.

The rearrangement joins TRBV7-2 to TRBJ1-4; 8 bases fit TRBD1. V lost 4 bases and J lost 17; bases outside the gene matches: 15. This CDR3 spans 14 amino acids. Germline V gene lookup returns CDR1 SGHTA and CDR2 FQGNSA. CDR3 in amino acids: CASSSSTGTGVFFF. In DNA, the CDR3 is TGTGCCAGCAGCTCCTCAACCGGGACAGGAGTCTTCTTTTTT.

This chain uses TRBV25-1 with TRBJ1-1; 7 nucleotides match TRBD1. V lost 3 bases and J lost 2; bases outside the gene matches: 9. Germline V gives CDR1 MGHDK, CDR2 SYGVNS. This CDR3 is built from 16 residues. The CDR3 spells CASSESGGPPNTEAFF. The CDR3 DNA reads TGTGCCAGCAGTGAGTCAGGGGGACCCCCTAACACTGAAGCTTTCTTT.

The chain is built from TRBV6-6 and TRBJ2-3; tentatively, D is TRBD1 (6 bases). CDR3 length equals 13 residues. The germline CDR1 and CDR2 sequences are MNHNY and SVGAGI (reference sequence). Trimming pared 5 bases from V and 2 bases from J, leaving 8 bases between. CDR3 bases: TGTGCCAGCAGTCCAGGGGTCACAGATACGCAGTATTTT. Its translation is CASSPGVTDTQYF.

This clone was seen a handful of times. J is TRBJ1-1 and V is TRBV7-2; 8 bases map to TRBD1. CDR3 size: 14 residues. The V and J ends lost 2 bases and 1 base, in that order; junction bases with no gene match: 0. CDR1 is SGHTA and CDR2 is FQGNSA in the germline V gene. CDR3 nucleotides: TGTGCCAGCAGCTTAACAGGGGGGAACACTGAAGCTTTCTTT. Translated, it gives CASSLTGGNTEAFF.

This clone has only one observation. The sample has other DNA sequences that encode this CDR3 too. This chain links TRBV5-1 with TRBJ1-1, with D perhaps TRBD1 (6 bases). Between the trimmed V and J ends, which lost 3 bases and 1 base, there was a span of 10 bases. Germline loops: CDR1 SGHRS, CDR2 YFSETQ. The CDR3 runs 14 residues. CDR3 nucleotides: TGCGCCAGCAGCTGGGGGGCCGGGAACACTGAAGCTTTCTTT. It codes for CASSWGAGNTEAFF.

V is TRBV5-1 and J is TRBJ2-3; TRBD2 matches 10 bases. V was clipped by 0 bases and J by 5 bases; unmatched bases: 9. The CDR3 has 17 residues. Germline-derived CDR1 and CDR2 are SGHRS and YFSETQ. The CDR3 is CASSLGAGGPGRDTQYF. The CDR3 DNA sequence: TGCGCCAGCAGCTTGGGAGCGGGAGGGCCGGGGAGAGATACGCAGTATTTT.

This clone showed up just once. The V gene is TRBV6-5, the J gene TRBJ1-1; 7 nucleotides match TRBD1. The germline CDR1 and CDR2 sequences are MNHEY and SVGAGI. The V gene end was trimmed by 6 bases and the J gene end by 4 bases; junction bases not matched to a gene: 8. CDR3 length equals 14 residues. As DNA, the CDR3 is TGTGCCAGCAGGAGAGACAGGGTCGGCACTGAAGCTTTCTTT. This gives the protein CASRRDRVGTEAFF.

CDR3 bases: TGTGCCAGCAGCGCCAAACAGGGAAGAAGCTCCTACGAGCAGTACTTC. Protein product: CASSAKQGRSSYEQYF. This sequence joins TRBV5-6 and TRBJ2-7; D possibly corresponds to TRBD1 (6 bases). The germline V gene has CDR1 SGHDT and CDR2 YYEEEE. The CDR3 is 16 residues long. With 4 bases removed from V and 0 bases from J, the gap between germline ends came to 17 bases.

V is TRBV28 and J is TRBJ1-4; D ambiguous. Germline CDR1 is MDHEN and CDR2 is SYDVKM. Deletions cut 3 bases from V and 4 bases from J, with 6 bases between. This CDR3 spans 13 amino acids. The CDR3 reads CASSLDGNEKLFF. DNA for the CDR3: TGTGCCAGCAGTTTGGACGGTAATGAAAAACTGTTTTTT.

V and J are TRBV5-4 and TRBJ2-3, with D perhaps matching TRBD2 (6 bases). CDR3 length: 16 residues. Trimming removed 1 base at V and 0 bases at J, with 12 bases between. Germline loops: CDR1 SGHNT, CDR2 YYREEE (reference sequence). CDR3 bases: TGTGCCAGCAGCTTGCCCCCTCGGGGGAGCACAGATACGCAGTATTTT. Amino acids: CASSLPPRGSTDTQYF.

In this sample, this clone turned up once. The chain couples TRBV29-1 to TRBJ2-5; D possibly matches TRBD1 or TRBD2 (6 bases each). Deletions cut 8 bases from V and 5 bases from J, with 15 bases between. There are 12 residues in the CDR3. CDR1 is SQVTM and CDR2 is ANQGSEA in the germline V gene. In DNA, the CDR3 is TGCAGCTTCAAGGGGGGTCCGGAGACCCAGTACTTC. Translating gives CSFKGGPETQYF. Drawing the rest from reference TRBV29-1 and TRBJ2-5, the complete variable domain is SAVISQKPSRDICQRGTSLTIQCQVDSQVTMMFWYRQQPGQSLTLIATANQGSEATYESGFVIDKFPISRPNLTFSTLTVSNMSPEDSSIYLCSFKGGPETQYFGPGTRLLVL.